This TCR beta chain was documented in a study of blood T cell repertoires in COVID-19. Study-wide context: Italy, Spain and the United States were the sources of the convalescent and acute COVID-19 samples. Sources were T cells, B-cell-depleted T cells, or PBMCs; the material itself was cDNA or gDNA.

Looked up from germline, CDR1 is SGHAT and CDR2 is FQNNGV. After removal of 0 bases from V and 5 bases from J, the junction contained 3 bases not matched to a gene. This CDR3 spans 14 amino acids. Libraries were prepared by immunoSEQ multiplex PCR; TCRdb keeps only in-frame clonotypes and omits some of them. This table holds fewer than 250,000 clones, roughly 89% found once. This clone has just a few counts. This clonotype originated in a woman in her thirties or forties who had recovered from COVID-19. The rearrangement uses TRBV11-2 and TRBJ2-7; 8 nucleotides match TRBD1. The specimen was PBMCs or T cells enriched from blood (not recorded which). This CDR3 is CASSLDDRGHEQYF. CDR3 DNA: TGTGCCAGCAGCTTAGACGACAGGGGCCACGAGCAGTACTTC.